This T cell receptor beta chain was captured by sequencing in a study of cytotoxic CD8 clonotypes in ibrutinib-treated CLL. Regarding the study as a whole: Circulating CD8+ T-cell counts were tracked by baseline clonality, which exceeded that of age-matched healthy donors. Stable or contracted on treatment, public clonotypes were also uncommon.

The intended depth for sequencing was 1 in 200,000 to 1 in 1 million T cells. Clones were read by immunoSEQ multiplex PCR, and TCRdb kept only the in-frame ones, dropping some. Of nearly 300,000 clones listed, roughly three quarters were seen once; the top ten hold approximately 5.1%. Only a few counts were recorded for this clone. Its antigen remains unknown. Trimming took off 1 base at V and 0 bases at J, with 6 bases between the two ends. The germline gives CDR1 SQVTM, CDR2 ANQGSEA. The CDR3 totals 14 residues. The specimen comprised PBMCs, sampled at disease progression, from a patient treated with ibrutinib. This TCR derives from a human donor with chronic lymphocytic leukemia. This chain joins TRBV29-1 and TRBJ2-2; D gene unclear. The CDR3 loop is CSVEGKPNTGELFF. CDR3 nucleotide sequence: TGCAGCGTTGAAGGGAAACCGAACACCGGGGAGCTGTTTTTT.